This T cell receptor beta chain was observed in a study of T cells expressing NK-cell markers. Study findings and constraints: These clonotypes additionally ranked first within the CD3+CD56-NKG2C+ fraction of a few donors.

This CDR3 has 16 amino acids. CDR1 and CDR2 from the germline V gene are SNHLY and FYNNEI. For this clonotype: Its antigen is currently unknown.

Using the 5' RACE reads, TCRdb records one entry per CDR3 protein without DNA. This listing includes about 460,000 distinct CDR3 sequences. This TCR was recovered from a woman between 50 and 59 years old in good health. Sequencing input: blood T cells: a sorted CD56 or NKG2C T cell subset, CD4+ or CD8+ T cells, or bulk PBMC T cells (not recorded which). This chain links TRBV2 with TRBJ2-1. The CDR3: CASSEEGGASYNEQFF.